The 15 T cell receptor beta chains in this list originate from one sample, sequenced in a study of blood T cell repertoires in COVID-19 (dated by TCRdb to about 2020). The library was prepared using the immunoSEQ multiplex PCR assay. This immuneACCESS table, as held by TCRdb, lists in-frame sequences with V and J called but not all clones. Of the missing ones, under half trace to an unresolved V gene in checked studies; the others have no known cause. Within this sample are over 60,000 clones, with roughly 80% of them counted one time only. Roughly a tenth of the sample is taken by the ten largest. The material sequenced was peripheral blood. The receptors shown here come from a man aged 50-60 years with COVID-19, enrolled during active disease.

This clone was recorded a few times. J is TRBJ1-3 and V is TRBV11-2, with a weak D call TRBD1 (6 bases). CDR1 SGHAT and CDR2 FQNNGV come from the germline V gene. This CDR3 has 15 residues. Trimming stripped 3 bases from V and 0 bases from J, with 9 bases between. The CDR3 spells CASSLDRSSGNTIYF. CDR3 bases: TGTGCCAGCAGCTTGGACAGAAGCTCTGGAAACACCATATATTTT.

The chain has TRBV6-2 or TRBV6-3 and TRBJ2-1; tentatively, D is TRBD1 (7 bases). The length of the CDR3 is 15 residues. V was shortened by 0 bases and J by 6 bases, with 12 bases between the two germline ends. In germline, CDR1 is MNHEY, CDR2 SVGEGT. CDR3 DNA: TGTGCCAGCAGTTACTCCCAGGAGGGGGCCAATGAGCAGTTCTTC. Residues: CASSYSQEGANEQFF.

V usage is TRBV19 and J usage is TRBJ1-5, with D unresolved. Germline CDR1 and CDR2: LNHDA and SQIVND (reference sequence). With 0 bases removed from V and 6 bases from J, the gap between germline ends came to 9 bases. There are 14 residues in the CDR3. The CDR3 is CASSIERNSQPQHF. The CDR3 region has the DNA TGTGCCAGTAGTATAGAACGTAATAGTCAGCCCCAGCATTTT.

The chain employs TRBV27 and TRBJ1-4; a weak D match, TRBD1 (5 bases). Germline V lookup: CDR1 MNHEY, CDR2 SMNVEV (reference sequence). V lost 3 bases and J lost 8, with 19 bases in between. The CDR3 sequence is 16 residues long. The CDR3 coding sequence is TGTGCCAGCAGTTTGGGGGGGGTTGGAGGTGGGGAAAAACTGTTTTTT. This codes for CASSLGGVGGGEKLFF.

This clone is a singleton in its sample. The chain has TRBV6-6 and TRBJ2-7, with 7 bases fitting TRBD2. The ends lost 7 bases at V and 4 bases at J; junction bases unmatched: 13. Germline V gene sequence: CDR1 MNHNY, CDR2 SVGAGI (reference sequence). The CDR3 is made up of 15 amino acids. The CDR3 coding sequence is TGTGCCAGCACCATCGGGCGGGAGCCCACTTACGAGCAGTACTTC. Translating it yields CASTIGREPTYEQYF.

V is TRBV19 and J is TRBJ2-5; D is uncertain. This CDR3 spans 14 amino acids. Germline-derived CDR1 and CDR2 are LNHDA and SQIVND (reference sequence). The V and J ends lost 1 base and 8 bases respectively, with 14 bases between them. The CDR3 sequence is CASSIAQTPGTQYF. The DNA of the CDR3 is TGTGCCAGTAGTATAGCTCAAACCCCCGGTACCCAGTACTTC.

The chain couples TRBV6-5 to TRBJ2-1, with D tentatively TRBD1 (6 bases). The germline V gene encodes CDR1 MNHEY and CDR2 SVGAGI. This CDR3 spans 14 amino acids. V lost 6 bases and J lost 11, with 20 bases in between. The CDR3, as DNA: TGTGCCAGCAGCCAGGACGCAGGGGTCGGGAAGCAGTTCTTC. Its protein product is CASSQDAGVGKQFF.

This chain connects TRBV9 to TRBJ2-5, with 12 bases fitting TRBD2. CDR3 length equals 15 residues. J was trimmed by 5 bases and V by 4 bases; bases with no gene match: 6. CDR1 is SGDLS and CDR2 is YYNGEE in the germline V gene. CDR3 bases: TGTGCCAGCAGCCCCCGCCTAGCGGGAGGGGAGACCCAGTACTTC. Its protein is CASSPRLAGGETQYF.

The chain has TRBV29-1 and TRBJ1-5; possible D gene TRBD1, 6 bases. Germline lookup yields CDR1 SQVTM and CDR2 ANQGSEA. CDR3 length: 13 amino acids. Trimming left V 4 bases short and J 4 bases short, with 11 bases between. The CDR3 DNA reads TGCAGCGTTGTCTTGGGGGCTAATCAGCCCCAGCATTTT. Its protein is CSVVLGANQPQHF.

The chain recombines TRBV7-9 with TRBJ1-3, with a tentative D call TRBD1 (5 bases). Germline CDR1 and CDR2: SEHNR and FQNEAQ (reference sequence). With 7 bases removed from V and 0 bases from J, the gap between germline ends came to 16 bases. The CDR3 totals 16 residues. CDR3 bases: TGTGCCAGCAACCCAGCACCAGACAGCTCTGGAAACACCATATATTTT. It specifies CASNPAPDSSGNTIYF.

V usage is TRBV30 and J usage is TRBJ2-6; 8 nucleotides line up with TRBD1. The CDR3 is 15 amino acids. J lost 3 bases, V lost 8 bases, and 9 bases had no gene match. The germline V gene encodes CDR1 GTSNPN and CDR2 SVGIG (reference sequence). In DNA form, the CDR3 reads TGTGCCGGCTCCGCAGGGGGCGGTGGGGCCAACGTCCTGACTTTC. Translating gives CAGSAGGGGANVLTF.

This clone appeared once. The chain's CDR3 is CASSPRPPYNEQFF. CDR3 in DNA: TGTGCCAGCAGTCCCCGTCCTCCCTACAATGAGCAGTTCTTC. The genes are TRBV27 and TRBJ2-1; D not certain. Trimming removed 5 bases at V and 2 bases at J, with 10 bases between. The CDR3 contains 14 residues. The V gene's germline CDR1 is MNHEY and CDR2 SMNVEV (reference sequence).

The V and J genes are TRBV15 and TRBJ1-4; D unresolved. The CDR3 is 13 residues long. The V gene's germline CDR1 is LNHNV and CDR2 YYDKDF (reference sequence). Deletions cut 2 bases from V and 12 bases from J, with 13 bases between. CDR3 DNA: TGTGCCACCAGCAGACTCCGATCCGGGGAACTGTTTTTT. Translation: CATSRLRSGELFF.

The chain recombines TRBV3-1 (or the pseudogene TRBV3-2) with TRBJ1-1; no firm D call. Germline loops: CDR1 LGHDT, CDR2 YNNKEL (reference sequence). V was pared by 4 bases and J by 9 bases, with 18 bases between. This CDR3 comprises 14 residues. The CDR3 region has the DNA TGTGCCAGCAGCCTCCAACAGACGCTGAACCAAGCTTTCTTT. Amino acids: CASSLQQTLNQAFF.

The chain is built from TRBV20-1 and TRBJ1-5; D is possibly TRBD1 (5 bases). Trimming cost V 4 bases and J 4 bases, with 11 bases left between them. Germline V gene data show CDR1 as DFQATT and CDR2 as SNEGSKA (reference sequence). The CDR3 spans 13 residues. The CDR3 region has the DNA TGCAGTGCTATTGACAGTACGAATCAGCCCCAGCATTTT. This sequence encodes CSAIDSTNQPQHF.